This is a list of T cell receptor beta chains from one sample in a study of T cell responses to AZD1222 COVID-19 vaccine. Produced via immunoSEQ multiplex PCR; TCRdb's table is partial and in-frame only. The data show 50,000 to 75,000 clones, roughly nine tenths seen once. The sample in question was peripheral blood, obtained 28 days after the second AZD1222 dose. The receptors were gathered from an adult who received the AZD1222 COVID-19 vaccine. Both conserved end residues are trimmed from each CDR3.

V: TRBV19; J: TRBJ2-2; CDR3: ASSTTTGLNTGELF
V: TRBV7-9; J: TRBJ1-4; CDR3: ASSLALGQSTNEKLF
V: TRBV19; J: TRBJ2-7; CDR3: ASSMGTLSKRDSYEQY
V: TRBV5-4; J: TRBJ2-1; CDR3: ASSLKAGGINEQF
V: TRBV19; J: TRBJ2-7; CDR3: ASSRETGGNEQY
V: TRBV4-3; J: TRBJ2-4; CDR3: ASSQDGPPAKNIQY
V: TRBV11-3; J: TRBJ2-7; CDR3: ASSPKGTSGPYEQY
V: TRBV27; J: TRBJ2-6; CDR3: ASSTLSGANVLT
V: TRBV5-6; J: TRBJ1-5; CDR3: ASSLGAGGSQPQH
V: TRBV7-2; J: TRBJ2-3; CDR3: ASSFSRGSTDTQY
V: TRBV5-4; J: TRBJ2-2; CDR3: ASSSEGGRAGTGELF
V: TRBV7-3; J: TRBJ1-2; CDR3: ASSPVTGRGYT
V: TRBV18; J: TRBJ1-4; CDR3: ASSPPFGRGLEKLF
V: TRBV21-1; J: TRBJ2-7; CDR3: ASSAPTGGASYEQY
V: TRBV7-9; J: TRBJ2-3; CDR3: ASSSGPSTDTQY
V: TRBV9; J: TRBJ1-1; CDR3: ASSSNDKPNTEAF
V: TRBV21-1; J: TRBJ2-7; CDR3: ASSKATPDRSYEQY
V: TRBV10-2; J: TRBJ2-7; CDR3: ATGQGSSYEQY
V: TRBV27; J: TRBJ1-2; CDR3: ASSFIAAGGYGYT
V: TRBV9; J: TRBJ1-4; CDR3: ASSVDPSGKLF
V: TRBV12-3/TRBV12-4; J: TRBJ1-1; CDR3: ASSFRDIEAF
V: TRBV5-1; J: TRBJ1-4; CDR3: ASSPTGAENEKLF
V: TRBV10-3; J: TRBJ2-3; CDR3: AISESGFSGTLQY
V: TRBV19; J: TRBJ1-5; CDR3: ASNGLVSNQPQH
V: TRBV7-6; J: TRBJ2-7; CDR3: ASSLAGISGGKYEQY
V: TRBV5-1; J: TRBJ1-5; CDR3: ASSLAGLSTQPQH
V: TRBV4-1; J: TRBJ2-3; CDR3: ASSQDTSTDTQY
V: TRBV19; J: TRBJ1-1; CDR3: ASSMEHATEAF
V: TRBV6-5; J: TRBJ1-1; CDR3: ASSPTGGGTEAF
V: TRBV19; J: TRBJ2-5; CDR3: ASSPTGGETQY
V: TRBV7-2; J: TRBJ2-3; CDR3: ASSLGAGPTDTQY
V: TRBV12-5; J: TRBJ2-1; CDR3: ASGLSPSGYNEQF
V: TRBV11-3; J: TRBJ2-7; CDR3: ASSSLGTGEQY
V: TRBV2; J: TRBJ2-6; CDR3: ASRGTGGSGANVLT
V: TRBV11-2; J: TRBJ2-2; CDR3: ASSLNRGRGGELF
V: TRBV29-1; J: TRBJ2-2; CDR3: SVDPSGGGNTGELF
V: TRBV21-1; J: TRBJ2-2; CDR3: ASSKVRGAGTGELF
V: TRBV19; J: TRBJ1-3; CDR3: ASRAISGNTIY
V: TRBV3-1/TRBV3-2; J: TRBJ1-4; CDR3: ASSRNRREKLF
V: TRBV6-5; J: TRBJ1-3; CDR3: ASSPGPDSGNTIY
V: TRBV19; J: TRBJ2-1; CDR3: ASSIGVGGSYNEQF
V: TRBV7-3; J: TRBJ2-5; CDR3: ASSLNGAPVETQY